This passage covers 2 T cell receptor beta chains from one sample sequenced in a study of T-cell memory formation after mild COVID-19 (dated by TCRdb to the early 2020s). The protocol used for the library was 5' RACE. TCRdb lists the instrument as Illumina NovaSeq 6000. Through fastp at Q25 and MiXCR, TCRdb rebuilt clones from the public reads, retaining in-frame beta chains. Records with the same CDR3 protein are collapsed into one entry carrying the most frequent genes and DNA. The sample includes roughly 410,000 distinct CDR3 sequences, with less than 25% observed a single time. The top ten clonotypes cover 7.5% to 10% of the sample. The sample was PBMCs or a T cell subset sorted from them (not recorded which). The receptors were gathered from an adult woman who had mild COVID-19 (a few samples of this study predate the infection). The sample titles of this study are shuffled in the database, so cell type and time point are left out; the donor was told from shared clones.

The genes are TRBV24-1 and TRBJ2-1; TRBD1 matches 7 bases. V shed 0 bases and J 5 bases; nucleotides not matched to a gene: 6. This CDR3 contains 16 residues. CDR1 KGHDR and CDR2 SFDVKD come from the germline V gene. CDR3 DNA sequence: TGTGCCACCAGTGATTTGCGGACAGGACCCCACAATGAGCAGTTCTTC. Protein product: CATSDLRTGPHNEQFF.

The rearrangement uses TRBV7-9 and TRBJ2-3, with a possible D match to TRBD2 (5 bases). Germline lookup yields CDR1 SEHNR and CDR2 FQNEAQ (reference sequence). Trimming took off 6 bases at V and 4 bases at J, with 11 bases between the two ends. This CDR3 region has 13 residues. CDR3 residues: CASSRLWADTQYF. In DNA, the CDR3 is TGTGCCAGCAGTCGACTATGGGCAGATACGCAGTATTTT.